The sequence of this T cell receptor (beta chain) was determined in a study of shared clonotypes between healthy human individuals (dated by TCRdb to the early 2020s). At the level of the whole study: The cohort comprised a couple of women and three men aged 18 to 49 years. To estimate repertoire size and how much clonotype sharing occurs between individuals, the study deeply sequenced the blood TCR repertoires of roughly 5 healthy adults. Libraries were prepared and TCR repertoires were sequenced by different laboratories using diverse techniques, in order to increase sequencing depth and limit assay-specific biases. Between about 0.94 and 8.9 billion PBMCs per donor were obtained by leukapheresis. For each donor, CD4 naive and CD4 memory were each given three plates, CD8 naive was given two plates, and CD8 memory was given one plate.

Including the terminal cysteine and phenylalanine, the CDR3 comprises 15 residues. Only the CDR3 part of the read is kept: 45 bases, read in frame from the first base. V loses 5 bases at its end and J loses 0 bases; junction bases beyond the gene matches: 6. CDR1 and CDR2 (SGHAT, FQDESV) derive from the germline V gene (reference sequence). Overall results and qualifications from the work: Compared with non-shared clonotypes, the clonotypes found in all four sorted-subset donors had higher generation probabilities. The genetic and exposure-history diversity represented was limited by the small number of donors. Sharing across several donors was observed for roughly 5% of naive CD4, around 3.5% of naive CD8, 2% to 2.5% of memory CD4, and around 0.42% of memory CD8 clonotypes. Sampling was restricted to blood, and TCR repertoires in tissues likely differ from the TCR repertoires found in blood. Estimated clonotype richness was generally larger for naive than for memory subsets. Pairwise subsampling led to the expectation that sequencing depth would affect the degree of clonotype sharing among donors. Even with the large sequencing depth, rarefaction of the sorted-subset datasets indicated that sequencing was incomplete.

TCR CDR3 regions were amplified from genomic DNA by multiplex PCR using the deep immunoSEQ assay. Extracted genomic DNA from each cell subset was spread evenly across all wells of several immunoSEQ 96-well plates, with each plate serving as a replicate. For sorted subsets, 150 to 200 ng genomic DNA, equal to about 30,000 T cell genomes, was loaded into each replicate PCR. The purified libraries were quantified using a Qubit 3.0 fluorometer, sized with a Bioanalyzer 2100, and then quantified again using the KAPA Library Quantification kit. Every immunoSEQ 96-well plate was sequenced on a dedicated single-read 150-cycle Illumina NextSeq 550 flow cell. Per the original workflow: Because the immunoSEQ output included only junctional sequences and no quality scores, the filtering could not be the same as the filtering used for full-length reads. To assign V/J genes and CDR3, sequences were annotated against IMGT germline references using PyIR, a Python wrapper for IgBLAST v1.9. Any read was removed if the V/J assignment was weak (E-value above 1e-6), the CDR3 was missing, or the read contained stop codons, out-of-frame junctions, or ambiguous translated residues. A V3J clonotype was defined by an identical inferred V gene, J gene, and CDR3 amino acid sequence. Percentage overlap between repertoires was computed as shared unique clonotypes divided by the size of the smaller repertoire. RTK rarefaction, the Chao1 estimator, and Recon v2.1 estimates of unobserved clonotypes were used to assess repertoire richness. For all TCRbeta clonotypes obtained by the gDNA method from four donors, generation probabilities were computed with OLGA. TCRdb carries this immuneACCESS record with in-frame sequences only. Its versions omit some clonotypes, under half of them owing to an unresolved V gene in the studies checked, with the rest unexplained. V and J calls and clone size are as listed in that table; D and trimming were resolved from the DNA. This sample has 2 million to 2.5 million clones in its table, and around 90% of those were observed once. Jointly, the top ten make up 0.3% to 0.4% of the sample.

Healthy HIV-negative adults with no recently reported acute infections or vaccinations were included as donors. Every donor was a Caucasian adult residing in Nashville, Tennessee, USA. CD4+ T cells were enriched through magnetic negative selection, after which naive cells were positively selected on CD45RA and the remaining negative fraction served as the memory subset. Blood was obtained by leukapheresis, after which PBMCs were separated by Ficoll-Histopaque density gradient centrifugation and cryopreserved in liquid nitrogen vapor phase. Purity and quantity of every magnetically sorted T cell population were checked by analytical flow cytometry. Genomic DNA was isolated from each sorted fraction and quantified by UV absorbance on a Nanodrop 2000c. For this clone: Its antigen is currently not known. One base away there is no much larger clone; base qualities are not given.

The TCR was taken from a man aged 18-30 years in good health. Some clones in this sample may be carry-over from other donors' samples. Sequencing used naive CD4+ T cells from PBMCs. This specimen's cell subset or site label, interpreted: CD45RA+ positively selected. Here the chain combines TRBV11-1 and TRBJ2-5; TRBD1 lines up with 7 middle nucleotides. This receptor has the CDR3 CASSVGQTHQETQYF. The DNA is TGTGCCAGCAGCGTGGGACAGACCCACCAAGAGACCCAGTACTTC. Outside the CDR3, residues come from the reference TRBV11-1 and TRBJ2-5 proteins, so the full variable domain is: EAEVAQSPRYKITEKSQAVAFWCDPISGHATLYWYRQILGQGPELLVQFQDESVVDDSQLPKDRFSAERLKGVDSTLKIQPAELGDSAMYLCASSVGQTHQETQYFGPGTRLLVL.